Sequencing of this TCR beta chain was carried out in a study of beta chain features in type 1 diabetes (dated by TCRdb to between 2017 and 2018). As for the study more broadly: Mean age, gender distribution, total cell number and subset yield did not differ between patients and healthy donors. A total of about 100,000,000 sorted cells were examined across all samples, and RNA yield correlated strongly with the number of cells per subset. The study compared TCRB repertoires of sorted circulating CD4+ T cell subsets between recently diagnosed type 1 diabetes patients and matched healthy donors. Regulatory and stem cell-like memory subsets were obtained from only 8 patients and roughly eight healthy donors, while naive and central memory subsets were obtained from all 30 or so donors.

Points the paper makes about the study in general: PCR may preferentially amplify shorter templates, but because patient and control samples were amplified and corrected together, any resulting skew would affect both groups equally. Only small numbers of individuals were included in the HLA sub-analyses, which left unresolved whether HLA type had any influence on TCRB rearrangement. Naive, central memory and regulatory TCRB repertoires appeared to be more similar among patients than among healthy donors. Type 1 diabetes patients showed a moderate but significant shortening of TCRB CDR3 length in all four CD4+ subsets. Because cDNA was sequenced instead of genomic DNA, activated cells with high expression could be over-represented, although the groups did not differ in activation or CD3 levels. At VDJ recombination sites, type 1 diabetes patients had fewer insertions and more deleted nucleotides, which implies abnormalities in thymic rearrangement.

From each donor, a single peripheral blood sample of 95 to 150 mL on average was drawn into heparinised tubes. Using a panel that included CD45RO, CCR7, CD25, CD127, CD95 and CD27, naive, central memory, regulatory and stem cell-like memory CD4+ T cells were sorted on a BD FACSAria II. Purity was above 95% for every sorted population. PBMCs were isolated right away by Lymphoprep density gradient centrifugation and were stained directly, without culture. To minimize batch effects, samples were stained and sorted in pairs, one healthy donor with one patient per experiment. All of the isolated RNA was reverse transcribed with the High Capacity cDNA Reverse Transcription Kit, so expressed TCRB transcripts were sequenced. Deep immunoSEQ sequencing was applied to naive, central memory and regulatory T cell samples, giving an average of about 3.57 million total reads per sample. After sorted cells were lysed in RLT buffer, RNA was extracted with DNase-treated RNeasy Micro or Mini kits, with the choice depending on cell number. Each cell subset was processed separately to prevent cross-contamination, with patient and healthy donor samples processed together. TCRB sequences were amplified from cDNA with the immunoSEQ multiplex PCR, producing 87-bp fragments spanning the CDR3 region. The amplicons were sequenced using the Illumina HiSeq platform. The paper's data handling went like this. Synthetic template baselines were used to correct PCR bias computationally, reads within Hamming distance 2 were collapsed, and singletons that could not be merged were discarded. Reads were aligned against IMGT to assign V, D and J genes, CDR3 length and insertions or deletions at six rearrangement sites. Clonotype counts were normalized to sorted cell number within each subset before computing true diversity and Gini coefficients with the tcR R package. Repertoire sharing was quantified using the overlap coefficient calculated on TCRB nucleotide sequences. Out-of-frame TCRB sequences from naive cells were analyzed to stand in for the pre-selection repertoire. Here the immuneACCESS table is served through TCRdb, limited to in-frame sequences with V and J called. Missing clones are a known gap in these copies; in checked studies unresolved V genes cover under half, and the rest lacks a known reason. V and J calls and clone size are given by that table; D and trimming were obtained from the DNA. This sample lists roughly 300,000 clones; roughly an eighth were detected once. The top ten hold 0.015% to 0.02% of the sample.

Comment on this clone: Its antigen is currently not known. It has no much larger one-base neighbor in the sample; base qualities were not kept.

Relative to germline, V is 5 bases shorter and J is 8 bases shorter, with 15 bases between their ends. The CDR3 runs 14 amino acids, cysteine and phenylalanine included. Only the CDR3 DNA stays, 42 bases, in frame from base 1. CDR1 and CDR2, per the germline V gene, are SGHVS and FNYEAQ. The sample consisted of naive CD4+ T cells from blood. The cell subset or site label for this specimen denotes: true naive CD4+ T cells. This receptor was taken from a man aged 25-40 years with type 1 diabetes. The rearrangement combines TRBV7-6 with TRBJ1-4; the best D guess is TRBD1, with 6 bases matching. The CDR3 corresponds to CASSPGGSREKLFF. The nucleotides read TGTGCCAGCAGCCCGGGGGGCAGTAGAGAAAAACTGTTTTTT.